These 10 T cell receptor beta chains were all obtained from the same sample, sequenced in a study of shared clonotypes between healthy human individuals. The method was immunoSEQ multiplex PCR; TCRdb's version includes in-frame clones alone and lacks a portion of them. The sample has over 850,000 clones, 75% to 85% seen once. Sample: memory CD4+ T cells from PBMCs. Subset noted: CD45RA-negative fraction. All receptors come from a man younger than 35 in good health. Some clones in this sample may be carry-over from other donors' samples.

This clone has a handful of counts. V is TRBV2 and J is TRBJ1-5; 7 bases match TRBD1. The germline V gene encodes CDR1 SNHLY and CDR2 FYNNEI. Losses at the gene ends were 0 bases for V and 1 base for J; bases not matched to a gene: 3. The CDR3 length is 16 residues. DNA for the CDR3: TGTGCCAGCAGTGAAGCGAGGGGGCGAAGCAATCAGCCCCAGCATTTT. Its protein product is CASSEARGRSNQPQHF. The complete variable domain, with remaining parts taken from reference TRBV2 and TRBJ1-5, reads EPEVTQTPSHQVTQMGQEVILRCVPISNHLYFYWYRQILGQKVEFLVSFYNNEISEKSEIFDDQFSVERPDGSNFTLKIRSTKLEDSAMYFCASSEARGRSNQPQHFGDGTRLSIL.

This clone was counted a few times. CDR3 residues: CASSLWAQGTSEKLFF. CDR3 coding DNA: TGTGCCAGCAGCTTATGGGCACAGGGTACGAGTGAAAAACTGTTTTTT. V gene TRBV5-6 combines with J gene TRBJ1-4; the D gene is possibly TRBD1 (6 bases). Deletions cut 2 bases from V and 7 bases from J, with 18 bases between. The CDR3 contains 16 residues. Looked up from germline, CDR1 is SGHDT and CDR2 is YYEEEE.

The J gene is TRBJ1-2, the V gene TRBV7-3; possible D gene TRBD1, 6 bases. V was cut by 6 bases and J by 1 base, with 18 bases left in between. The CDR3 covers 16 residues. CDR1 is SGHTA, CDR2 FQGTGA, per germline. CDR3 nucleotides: TGTGCCAGCAGTCAAAACGGACAGCTACTTAACTATGGCTACACCTTC. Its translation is CASSQNGQLLNYGYTF.

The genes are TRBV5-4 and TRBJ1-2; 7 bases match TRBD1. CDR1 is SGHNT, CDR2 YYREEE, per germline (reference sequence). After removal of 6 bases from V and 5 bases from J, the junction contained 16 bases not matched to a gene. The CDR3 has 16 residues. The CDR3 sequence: CASTRGDTRSLYGYTF. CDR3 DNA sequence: TGTGCCAGCACCAGGGGGGACACCCGGTCCTTATATGGCTACACCTTC.

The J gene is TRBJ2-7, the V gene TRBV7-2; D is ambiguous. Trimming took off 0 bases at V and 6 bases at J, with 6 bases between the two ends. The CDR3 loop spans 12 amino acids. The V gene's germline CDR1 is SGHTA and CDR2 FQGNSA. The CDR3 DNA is TGTGCCAGCAGCTTAGCGGGCGGCGAGCAGTACTTC. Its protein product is CASSLAGGEQYF.

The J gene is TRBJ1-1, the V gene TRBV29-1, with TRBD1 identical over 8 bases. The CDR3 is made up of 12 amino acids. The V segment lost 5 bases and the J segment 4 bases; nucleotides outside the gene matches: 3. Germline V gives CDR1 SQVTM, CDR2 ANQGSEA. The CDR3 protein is CSVQGASTEAFF. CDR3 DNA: TGCAGCGTTCAGGGGGCCAGCACTGAAGCTTTCTTT. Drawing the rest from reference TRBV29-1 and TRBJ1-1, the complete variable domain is SAVISQKPSRDICQRGTSLTIQCQVDSQVTMMFWYRQQPGQSLTLIATANQGSEATYESGFVIDKFPISRPNLTFSTLTVSNMSPEDSSIYLCSVQGASTEAFFGQGTRLTVV.

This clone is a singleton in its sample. The CDR3 here is CASSWDRGDTIYF. CDR3 DNA: TGTGCCAGCAGCTGGGACAGGGGGGACACCATATATTTT. The V gene is TRBV7-6, the J gene TRBJ1-3, with 11 bases matching TRBD1. CDR1 is SGHVS and CDR2 is FNYEAQ in the germline V gene. This CDR3 spans 13 amino acids. V trimming: 4 bases; J trimming: 8 bases; junction bases outside the gene matches: 1.

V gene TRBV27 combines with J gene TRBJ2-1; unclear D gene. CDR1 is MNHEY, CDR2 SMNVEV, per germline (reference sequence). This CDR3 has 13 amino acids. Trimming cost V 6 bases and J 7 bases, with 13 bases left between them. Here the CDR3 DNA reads TGTGCCAGCAGCACCTCTTTCAGTAATGAGCAGTTCTTC. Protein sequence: CASSTSFSNEQFF.

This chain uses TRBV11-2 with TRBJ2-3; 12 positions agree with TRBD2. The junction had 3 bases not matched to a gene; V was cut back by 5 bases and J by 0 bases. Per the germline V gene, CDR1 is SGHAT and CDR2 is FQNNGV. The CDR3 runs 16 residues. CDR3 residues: CASSRGTSGSTDTQYF. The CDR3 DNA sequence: TGTGCCAGCAGCCGCGGGACTAGCGGGAGCACAGATACGCAGTATTTT.

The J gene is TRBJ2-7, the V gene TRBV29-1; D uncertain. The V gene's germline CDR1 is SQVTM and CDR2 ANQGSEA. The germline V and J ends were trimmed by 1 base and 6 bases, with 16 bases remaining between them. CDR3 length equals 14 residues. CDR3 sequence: CSVEVGEAPGEQYF. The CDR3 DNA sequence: TGCAGCGTTGAAGTAGGAGAGGCCCCTGGCGAGCAGTACTTC.